Below, one TCR beta chain is given with its context. Its antigen is not known. TCRdb re-analysed the reads in MiXCR, keeping a single row per CDR3 protein. The sample consists of about 700,000 distinct CDR3 sequences, 33% of them appearing once. The data derive from a study of T cell repertoires in cytomegalovirus infection. Study summary: HLA-B-restricted CMV epitopes that are well studied, plus recently identified HLA-C-restricted ones, were used by the study. Public signatures in TCR beta pointed to CMV infection and matching HLA type.

Findings and limits, study-wide: In two of eight donors, the top clonotype was HLA-C-restricted CMV-specific.

Germline V gene sequence: CDR1 DFQATT, CDR2 SNEGSKA (reference sequence). The junction had 10 bases not matched to a gene; V was cut back by 4 bases and J by 5 bases. This CDR3 region has 15 residues. This receptor was identified in a human donor in good health (CMV status not recorded). Some clones in this sample may be carry-over from other donors' samples. The rearrangement uses TRBV20-1 and TRBJ2-3; 9 bases are a match to TRBD1. The sample in question was cultured PBMCs, obtained from culture after CMV antigen stimulation. The CDR3 reads CSAIVLGQGEDTQYF. The CDR3 DNA follows: TGCAGTGCTATCGTTCTGGGACAGGGCGAAGATACGCAGTATTTT.